Below, 22 T cell receptor beta chains from the same sample are listed, as sequenced in a study of neurological immune-mediated disorders. TCRdb called the 5' RACE reads again in MiXCR, with one record for every CDR3 protein. Counted here are under 80,000 distinct CDR3 sequences, 4% to 6% occurring once; the ten biggest clones make up around 2.8%. Specimen: PBMCs. Every receptor here comes from a young woman with multiple sclerosis.

This clonotype has a count of ten or more. This sequence joins TRBV20-1 and TRBJ1-6, with D uncertain. V was shortened by 0 bases and J by 10 bases, with 10 bases between the two germline ends. The CDR3 totals 13 residues. Germline assignment: CDR1 DFQATT and CDR2 SNEGSKA (reference sequence). CDR3 DNA: TGCAGTGCTAGAGATTTTAGCGGCTCACCCCTCCACTTT. Its translation is CSARDFSGSPLHF.

This clonotype was observed a handful of times. The genes are TRBV20-1 and TRBJ2-1, with D perhaps matching TRBD1 or TRBD2 (6 bases each). V lost 3 bases and J lost 8, with 17 bases in between. The germline V gene encodes CDR1 DFQATT and CDR2 SNEGSKA (reference sequence). The CDR3 is made up of 14 amino acids. CDR3 in DNA: TGCAGTGCTAGCCTGGGGGGCGGATCGGATGAGCAGTTCTTC. Protein sequence: CSASLGGGSDEQFF.

A note on this clonotype: A read error is possible here, since a much larger clone lies one base away. The genes are TRBV6-1 and TRBJ2-5; D possibly uses TRBD1 or TRBD2 (6 bases each). V lost 8 bases and J 3 bases, leaving 22 bases between the germline ends. Germline CDR1 and CDR2: MNHNS and SASEGT. CDR3 length: 16 amino acids. The CDR3, as DNA: TGTGCCAGCGGAACGGAGGGGGACTCTATTAAAGAGACCCAGTACTTC. Translated: CASGTEGDSIKETQYF.

This clonotype showed up many times. V usage is TRBV5-1 and J usage is TRBJ2-5; 10 nucleotides match TRBD1. In germline, CDR1 is SGHRS, CDR2 YFSETQ. The J segment lost 4 bases and the V segment lost 5 bases, leaving 8 bases of the junction unmatched. CDR3 length: 15 residues. DNA of the CDR3: TGCGCCAGCAGTGAAGGGACAGGGGTTGGAGAGACCCAGTACTTC. Amino acids: CASSEGTGVGETQYF.

This clonotype was counted many times. V is TRBV5-1 and J is TRBJ2-5, with 9 positions matching TRBD1. The V gene end was trimmed by 3 bases and the J gene end by 5 bases; junction bases not matched to a gene: 8. Germline loops: CDR1 SGHRS, CDR2 YFSETQ. This CDR3 is built from 15 residues. CDR3 protein: CASSWGTGNSETQYF. The CDR3, as DNA: TGCGCCAGCAGCTGGGGGACAGGGAATTCGGAGACCCAGTACTTC.

This clonotype showed up just a few times. One end of the junction is discordant with germline, which a read error may explain. V gene TRBV20-1 combines with J gene TRBJ1-5, with TRBD1 as a possible D gene (6 bases). Germline V gene sequence: CDR1 DFQATT, CDR2 SNEGSKA (reference sequence). This CDR3 has 16 amino acids. For the CDR3, the DNA is TGCAGTGCTAGAAGGGGGATTGGTGGTAGCAATCAGCCCCAGAATTTT. Protein product: CSARRGIGGSNQPQNF.

This clonotype was detected many times. V is TRBV20-1 and J is TRBJ1-1; D is perhaps TRBD1 (6 bases). V lost 0 bases and J lost 8, with 10 bases in between. This CDR3 region has 12 residues. Per germline, CDR1 DFQATT and CDR2 SNEGSKA (reference sequence). CDR3 protein: CSAREGGREAFF. The DNA of the CDR3 is TGCAGTGCTAGAGAGGGGGGCAGGGAAGCTTTCTTT.

The chain uses TRBV20-1 and TRBJ2-7, with D unclear. Germline V CDR1 and CDR2: DFQATT, SNEGSKA (reference sequence). The CDR3 length is 10 residues. Trimming cost V 4 bases and J 2 bases, with 3 bases left between them. For the CDR3, the DNA is TGCAGTGCTAATGCCTACGAGCAGTACTTC. This gives the protein CSANAYEQYF.

V and J are TRBV3-1 and TRBJ2-7; 7 positions match TRBD1. The CDR3 totals 17 residues. Germline trimming cut 4 bases from V and 6 bases from J; bases unmatched to any gene: 18. Germline CDR1 is LGHDT and CDR2 is YNNKEL (reference sequence). CDR3 coding DNA: TGTGCCAGCAGCCCTGAGACAATTGGGCAGGGGGTTGTCGAGCAGTACTTC. Its protein is CASSPETIGQGVVEQYF.

This clonotype appeared many times. The chain couples TRBV20-1 to TRBJ1-1, with D unresolved. CDR3 length: 14 amino acids. V was shortened by 3 bases and J by 3 bases, with 14 bases between the two germline ends. The germline V gene encodes CDR1 DFQATT and CDR2 SNEGSKA (reference sequence). The CDR3 protein is CSASWADPDTEAFF. The CDR3 nucleotides are TGCAGTGCTAGTTGGGCTGACCCGGACACTGAAGCTTTCTTT.

The chain combines TRBV5-1 with TRBJ2-6; the match to TRBD1 covers 7 bases. With V trimmed by 6 bases and J by 0 bases, 9 bases remained unmatched. The CDR3 has 17 amino acids. Germline CDR1 is SGHRS and CDR2 is YFSETQ. Written as DNA, the CDR3 is TGCGCCAGCATCCGGGACAGCCCTATCTCTGGGGCCAACGTCCTGACTTTC. This sequence encodes CASIRDSPISGANVLTF.

In regard to this clonotype: Possible read error: a much larger clone is one base away. The genes are TRBV20-1 and TRBJ2-3; D is perhaps TRBD2 (5 bases). The germline gives CDR1 DFQATT, CDR2 SNEGSKA (reference sequence). The CDR3 is 15 residues long. In DNA, the CDR3 is TGCAGTGCTAGAGAGCAACGGGGTCGCACATATACGCAGTATTTT. It specifies CSAREQRGRTYTQYF.

This clonotype appeared many times. The V gene is TRBV5-1, the J gene TRBJ2-7; 8 positions agree with TRBD1. Germline V gene data show CDR1 as SGHRS and CDR2 as YFSETQ. Germline trimming cut 1 base from V and 3 bases from J; bases unmatched to any gene: 3. This CDR3 contains 14 residues. CDR3 sequence (DNA): TGCGCCAGCAGCTTGCCCGACAGGGGCTACGAGCAGTACTTC. Translation: CASSLPDRGYEQYF.

This clonotype was seen at least ten times. CDR3 sequence reads: CASSFGQSNTEAFF. The CDR3 coding sequence is TGTGCCAGCAGCTTCGGACAGTCGAACACTGAAGCTTTCTTT. J is TRBJ1-1 and V is TRBV7-9; possibly TRBD1 for D (6 bases). CDR1 and CDR2 (germline): SEHNR, FQNEAQ (reference sequence). The CDR3 loop spans 14 amino acids. V lost 3 bases, J lost 1 base, and 9 bases lay in between.

This clonotype came up many times. The rearrangement uses TRBV7-6 and TRBJ2-3; 8 bases map to TRBD2. CDR1 and CDR2 (germline): SGHVS, FNYEAQ. Trimming took 5 bases from V and 2 from J; bases not matched to a gene: 18. The CDR3 is made up of 19 amino acids. The CDR3: CASSPRPGGRGGITDTQYF. The CDR3 DNA sequence: TGTGCCAGCAGCCCCCGGCCGGGGGGTCGGGGGGGCATCACAGATACGCAGTATTTT.

This clonotype came up many times. The J gene is TRBJ2-2, the V gene TRBV28; D remains ambiguous. The CDR3 spans 17 residues. Trimming left V 4 bases short and J 1 base short, with 16 bases between. In germline, CDR1 is MDHEN, CDR2 SYDVKM. In DNA form, the CDR3 reads TGTGCCAGCAGTTCCCCCCGCGACCCCGAGAACACCGGGGAGCTGTTTTTT. Protein product: CASSSPRDPENTGELFF.

This clonotype has at least ten counts. This chain joins TRBV6-6 and TRBJ1-4; D may be TRBD1 (5 bases). The CDR3 extends over 12 amino acids. Trimming pared 6 bases from V and 8 bases from J, leaving 10 bases between. The germline V gene encodes CDR1 MNHNY and CDR2 SVGAGI (reference sequence). CDR3 region: CASSRVWEKLFF. In nucleotides, the CDR3 is TGTGCCAGCAGCAGGGTGTGGGAAAAACTGTTTTTT.

This clonotype has a count of ten or more. The chain is built from TRBV20-1 and TRBJ2-1; D uncertain. Per germline, CDR1 DFQATT and CDR2 SNEGSKA (reference sequence). CDR3 size: 15 residues. Trimming left V 4 bases short and J 0 bases short, with 13 bases between. CDR3 DNA sequence: TGCAGTGCTAACAAGCCCTTAAGCTCCTACAATGAGCAGTTCTTC. It encodes CSANKPLSSYNEQFF.

This clonotype was seen at least ten times. The gene calls are TRBV27 and TRBJ2-7, with TRBD1 matching over 10 bases. CDR1 MNHEY and CDR2 SMNVEV come from the germline V gene (reference sequence). With V trimmed by 5 bases and J by 4 bases, 5 bases remained unmatched. CDR3 length: 14 residues. CDR3 region: CASSLRQGAYEQYF. In DNA form, the CDR3 reads TGTGCCAGCAGTCTGCGACAGGGGGCTTACGAGCAGTACTTC.

Ten or more counts support this clonotype. V is TRBV20-1 and J is TRBJ1-1; TRBD1 matches 7 bases. The germline V gene encodes CDR1 DFQATT and CDR2 SNEGSKA (reference sequence). The CDR3 loop spans 15 amino acids. V trimming: 4 bases; J trimming: 2 bases; junction bases outside the gene matches: 10. The CDR3 loop reads CSANRGSRQNTEAFF. The DNA of the CDR3 is TGCAGTGCTAACAGGGGTTCCCGACAAAACACTGAAGCTTTCTTT.

V gene TRBV20-1 combines with J gene TRBJ1-5; D is ambiguous. Per germline, CDR1 DFQATT and CDR2 SNEGSKA (reference sequence). Trimming cost V 5 bases and J 3 bases, with 14 bases left between them. The CDR3 contains 14 residues. The CDR3, as DNA: TGCAGTGCTCGGCCCTCCTGGAACAATCAGCCCCAGCATTTT. It translates to CSARPSWNNQPQHF.

For this clonotype: A read error is possible here, since a much larger clone lies one base away. The rearrangement links TRBV6-6 to TRBJ1-1; D might be TRBD1 (5 bases). The ends were cut back, 2 bases at V and 10 bases at J, with 14 bases in the middle. The CDR3 contains 13 residues. Germline V gene sequence: CDR1 MNHNY, CDR2 SVGAGI (reference sequence). The CDR3 reads CASSYGMQGGAFF. CDR3 DNA sequence: TGTGCCAGCAGTTACGGAATGCAGGGAGGAGCTTTCTTT.